This passage covers 3 T cell receptor beta chains from one sample sequenced in a study of T cells after yellow fever vaccination. TCRdb passed the 5' RACE reads through MiXCR, listing each CDR3 protein once. Of 100,000 to 150,000 distinct CDR3 sequences in the sample, more than 6% were seen once. The specimen was CD4+ T cells sorted from PBMCs, collected roughly 10 days after the first yellow fever vaccination. The source is a man aged 18 to 30 who received the YFV17D yellow fever vaccine.

This clonotype was counted only a few times. This rearrangement joins TRBV7-2 to TRBJ2-1, with a possible D match to TRBD2 (6 bases). Trimming took 2 bases from V and 3 from J, leaving 11 bases between them. CDR3 length: 15 amino acids. The germline CDR1 and CDR2 sequences are SGHTA and FQGNSA. The CDR3 DNA is TGTGCCAGCAGCTTAATCGGGGGTTTCTACAATGAGCAGTTCTTC. It is translated as CASSLIGGFYNEQFF.

Ten or more counts support this clonotype. The rearrangement joins TRBV7-9 to TRBJ2-5; D unresolved. The V and J ends lost 5 bases and 3 bases respectively, with 4 bases between them. Germline V lookup: CDR1 SEHNR, CDR2 FQNEAQ (reference sequence). This CDR3 has 11 residues. The CDR3 bases are TGTGCCAGCAGCACAAAAGAGACCCAGTACTTC. This translates into CASSTKETQYF.

This clonotype was detected many times. The chain links TRBV5-1 to TRBJ1-1, with 7 bases that match TRBD1. Trimming removed 1 base from V and 4 bases from J; junction bases left unmatched: 4. CDR1 and CDR2 from the germline V gene are SGHRS and YFSETQ. The CDR3 consists of 14 residues. The CDR3 region has the DNA TGCGCCAGCAGCTTGCCGACAGGGACCACTGAAGCTTTCTTT. The encoded protein is CASSLPTGTTEAFF. Variable domain in full (rest from reference TRBV5-1 and TRBJ1-1): KAGVTQTPRYLIKTRGQQVTLSCSPISGHRSVSWYQQTPGQGLQFLFEYFSETQRNKGNFPGRFSGRQFSNSRSEMNVSTLELGDSALYLCASSLPTGTTEAFFGQGTRLTVV.